The T cell receptor (beta chain) described here comes from a study of cytomegalovirus exposure and HLA in healthy donors. The CDR3 is 14 residues long. Unmatched junction bases numbered 4, after V lost 4 bases and J lost 2 bases. Per the germline V gene, CDR1 is SQVTM and CDR2 is ANQGSEA. Study-wide results and limits: Serostatus for CMV was the only available immune exposure information.

The PCR contained 60 Vbeta and 13 Jbeta primers. The assay was immunoSEQ multiplex PCR, and TCRdb's table has in-frame clones only and misses some. Altogether 150,000 to 200,000 clones are present, roughly three quarters being singletons, with the ten largest covering about 9.5%. The donors (healthy individuals) were bone marrow donors. Concerning this clone itself: Its antigen is currently unknown.

The sequenced material came from PBMCs. V usage is TRBV29-1 and J usage is TRBJ1-5; 8 bases line up with TRBD1. The clonotype originates from a man between 18 and 35 years old in good health and CMV-seropositive. CDR3 bases: TGCAGCGTTGGGACAGGGAATGGCAATCAGCCCCAGCATTTT. Translating gives CSVGTGNGNQPQHF. Using reference TRBV29-1 and TRBJ1-5 for the parts outside the CDR3, the full variable domain is SAVISQKPSRDICQRGTSLTIQCQVDSQVTMMFWYRQQPGQSLTLIATANQGSEATYESGFVIDKFPISRPNLTFSTLTVSNMSPEDSSIYLCSVGTGNGNQPQHFGDGTRLSIL.